This T cell receptor beta chain was found in a study of blood T cells in healthy people across ages. Study-wide results and caveats: Long-lived donors carried more naive CD4+ cells and greater diversity than aged donors. Roughly linearly, TCR beta diversity per million T cells fell as age increased.

A note on this clonotype: Its cognate antigen is unknown.

V was pared by 5 bases and J by 3 bases, with 6 bases of the junction left unmatched. Germline V lookup: CDR1 SGHKS, CDR2 YYEKEE (reference sequence). The CDR3 sequence is 15 residues long. Primers used in a second PCR of roughly 6 to 12 cycles were a sample-barcoded 5' primer and a J-beta primer mix. The authors tagged each cDNA molecule using a template-switch adaptor with 12 random nucleotides. TCRdb analysed the 5' RACE reads with MiXCR anew, one entry per CDR3 protein. Of roughly 2 million distinct CDR3 sequences in the sample, roughly 50% were seen once. The receptor comes from a woman aged 40 to 50 in good health. Sequenced: blood. The J gene is TRBJ2-7, the V gene TRBV5-5; 12 bases agree with TRBD1. CDR3 coding DNA: TGTGCCAGCAGGATGGGACAGGGGGCGTTCTACGAGCAGTACTTC. This codes for CASRMGQGAFYEQYF.